This T cell receptor (beta chain) was captured in a study of blood T cell repertoires in COVID-19. Study summary: COVID-19 samples from acute and convalescent phases originated in the United States, Italy and Spain. The analysed material was cDNA or gDNA that came from T cells, B-cell-depleted T cells, or PBMCs.

This CDR3 comprises 20 residues. J gave up 1 base and V 0 bases, and 10 bases lay outside the gene matches. The germline V gene has CDR1 LGHNA and CDR2 YNFKEQ. Study processing details: The authors estimated nucleated cell counts from reference gene primer amplification. The method was immunoSEQ multiplex PCR; TCRdb's version includes in-frame clones alone and lacks a portion of them. V and J calls and clone size follow that table, whereas D and trimming were derived from the DNA. In the table there are under 150,000 clones, around 84% of which are singletons. The specimen sequenced was peripheral blood. This chain joins TRBV4-2 and TRBJ2-3; 13 nucleotides agree with TRBD2. The TCR sequence derives from a human donor in a cohort sampled during active COVID-19. CDR3 coding DNA: TGTGCCAGCAGCCAAGATCTCGGACTAGCGGGGGACCCTGGCACAGATACGCAGTATTTT. It yields the protein CASSQDLGLAGDPGTDTQYF.